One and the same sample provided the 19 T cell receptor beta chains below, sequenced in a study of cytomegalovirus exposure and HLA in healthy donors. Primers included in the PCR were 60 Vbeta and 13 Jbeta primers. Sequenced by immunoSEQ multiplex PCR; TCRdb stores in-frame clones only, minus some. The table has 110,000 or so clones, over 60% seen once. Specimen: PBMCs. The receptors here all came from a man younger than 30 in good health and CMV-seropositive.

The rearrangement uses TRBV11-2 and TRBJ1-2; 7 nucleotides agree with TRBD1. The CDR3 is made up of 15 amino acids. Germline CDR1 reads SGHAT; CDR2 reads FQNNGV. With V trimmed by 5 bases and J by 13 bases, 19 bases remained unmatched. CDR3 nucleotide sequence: TGTGCCAGCAGCCCTCTCATACAGGGGTCCTCTCGTCTCACCTTC. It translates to CASSPLIQGSSRLTF.

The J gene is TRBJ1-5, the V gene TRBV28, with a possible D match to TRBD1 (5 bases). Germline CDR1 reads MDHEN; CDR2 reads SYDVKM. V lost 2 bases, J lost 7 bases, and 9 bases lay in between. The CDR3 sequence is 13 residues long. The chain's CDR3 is CASSLLGGQPQHF. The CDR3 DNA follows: TGTGCCAGCAGTTTACTCGGGGGACAGCCCCAGCATTTT.

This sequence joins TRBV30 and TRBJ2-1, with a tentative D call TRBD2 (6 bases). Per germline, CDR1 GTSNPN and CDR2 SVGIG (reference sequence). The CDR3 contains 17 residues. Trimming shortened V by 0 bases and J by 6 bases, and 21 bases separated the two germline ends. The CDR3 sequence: CAWSVRGLLLMGNEQFF. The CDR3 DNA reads TGTGCCTGGAGTGTACGGGGACTTCTCCTTATGGGCAATGAGCAGTTCTTC.

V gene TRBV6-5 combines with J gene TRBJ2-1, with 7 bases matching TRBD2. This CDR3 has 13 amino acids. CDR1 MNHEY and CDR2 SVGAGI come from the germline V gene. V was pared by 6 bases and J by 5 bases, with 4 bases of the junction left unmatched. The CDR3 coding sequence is TGTGCCAGCAGCCGACTAGCCAACAATGAGCAGTTCTTC. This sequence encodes CASSRLANNEQFF.

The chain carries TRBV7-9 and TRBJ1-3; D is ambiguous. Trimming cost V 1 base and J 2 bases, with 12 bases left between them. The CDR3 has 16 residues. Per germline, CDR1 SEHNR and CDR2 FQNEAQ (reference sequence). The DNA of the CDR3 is TGTGCCAGCAGCTTAGTCGGGGAACTTGCTGGAAACACCATATATTTT. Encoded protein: CASSLVGELAGNTIYF.

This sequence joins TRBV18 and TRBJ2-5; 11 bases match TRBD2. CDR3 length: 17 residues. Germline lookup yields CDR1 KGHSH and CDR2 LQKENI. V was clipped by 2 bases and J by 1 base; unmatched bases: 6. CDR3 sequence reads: CASSPSIAGGVQETQYF. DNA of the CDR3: TGTGCCAGCTCACCATCCATAGCGGGGGGGGTCCAAGAGACCCAGTACTTC.

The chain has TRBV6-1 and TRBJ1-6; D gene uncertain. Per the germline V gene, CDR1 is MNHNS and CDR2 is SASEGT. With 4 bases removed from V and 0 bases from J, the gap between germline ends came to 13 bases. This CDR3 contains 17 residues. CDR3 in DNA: TGTGCCAGCAGTGCCCTAATTAGGAGCTCCTATAATTCACCCCTCCACTTT. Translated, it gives CASSALIRSSYNSPLHF.

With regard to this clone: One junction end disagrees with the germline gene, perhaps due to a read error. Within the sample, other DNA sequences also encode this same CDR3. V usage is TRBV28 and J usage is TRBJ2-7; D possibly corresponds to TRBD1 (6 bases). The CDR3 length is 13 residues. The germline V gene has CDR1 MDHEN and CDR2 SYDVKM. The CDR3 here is CASTSGQSYEQYF. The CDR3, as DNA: TGTGCTAGCACCTCTGGACAGTCCTACGAGCAGTACTTC.

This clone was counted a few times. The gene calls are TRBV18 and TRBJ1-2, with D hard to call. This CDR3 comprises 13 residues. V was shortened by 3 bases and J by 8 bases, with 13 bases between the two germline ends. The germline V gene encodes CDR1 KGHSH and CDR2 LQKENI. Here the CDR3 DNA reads TGTGCCAGCTCACCCGGGGAGATTACAGGCTACACCTTC. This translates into CASSPGEITGYTF.

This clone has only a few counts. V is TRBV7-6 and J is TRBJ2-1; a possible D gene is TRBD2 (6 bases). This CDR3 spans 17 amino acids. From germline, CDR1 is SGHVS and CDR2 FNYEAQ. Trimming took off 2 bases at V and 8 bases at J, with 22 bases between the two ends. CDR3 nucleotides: TGTGCCAGCAGCTTATCGTTCGGGAGTGAGGGGCTGGATGAGCAGTTCTTC. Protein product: CASSLSFGSEGLDEQFF.

Written as DNA, the CDR3 is TGTGCCACCAGCAGACCAGGACAGAAAGAGACCCAGTACTTC. It yields the protein CATSRPGQKETQYF. This chain links TRBV15 with TRBJ2-5; possible D gene TRBD1, 6 bases. The CDR3 spans 14 residues. V was cut by 2 bases and J by 3 bases, with 10 bases left in between. Germline CDR1 is LNHNV and CDR2 is YYDKDF (reference sequence). Complete variable domain (other parts from reference TRBV15 and TRBJ2-5): DAMVIQNPRYQVTQFGKPVTLSCSQTLNHNVMYWYQQKSSQAPKLLFHYYDKDFNNEADTPDNFQSRRPNTSFCFLDIRSPGLGDTAMYLCATSRPGQKETQYFGPGTRLLVL.

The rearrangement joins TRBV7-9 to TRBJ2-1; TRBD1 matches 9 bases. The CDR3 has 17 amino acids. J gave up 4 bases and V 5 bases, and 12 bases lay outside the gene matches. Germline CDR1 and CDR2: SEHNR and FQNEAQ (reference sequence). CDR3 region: CASSTGQGFVFYNEQFF. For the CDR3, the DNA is TGTGCCAGCAGCACGGGACAGGGTTTCGTTTTTTACAATGAGCAGTTCTTC.

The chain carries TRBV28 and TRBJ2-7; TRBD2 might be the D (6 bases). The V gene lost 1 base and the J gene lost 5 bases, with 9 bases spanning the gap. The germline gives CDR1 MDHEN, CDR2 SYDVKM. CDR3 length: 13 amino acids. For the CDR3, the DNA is TGTGCCAGCAGTTTATCGCCGGGGGACGAGCAGTACGTC. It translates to CASSLSPGDEQYV.

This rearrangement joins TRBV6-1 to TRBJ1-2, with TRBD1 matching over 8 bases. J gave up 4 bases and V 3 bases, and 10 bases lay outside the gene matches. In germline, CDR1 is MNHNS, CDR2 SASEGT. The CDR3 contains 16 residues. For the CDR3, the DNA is TGTGCCAGCAGTGACCCCCGGGACAGGAAGGGCTATGGCTACACCTTC. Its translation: CASSDPRDRKGYGYTF.

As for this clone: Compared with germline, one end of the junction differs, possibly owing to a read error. CDR3 sequence: CASSLGAGNSYNEQFF. CDR3 bases: TGCGCCAGCAGTTTGGGAGCGGGGAACTCCTACAATGAGCAGTTCTTC. V and J are TRBV5-1 and TRBJ2-1; 7 bases match TRBD2. Germline assignment: CDR1 SGHRS and CDR2 YFSETQ. The CDR3 runs 16 residues.

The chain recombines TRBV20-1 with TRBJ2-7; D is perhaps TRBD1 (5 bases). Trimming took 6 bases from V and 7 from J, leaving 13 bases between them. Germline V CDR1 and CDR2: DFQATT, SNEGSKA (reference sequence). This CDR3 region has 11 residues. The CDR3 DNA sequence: TGCAGTGCCTTTTCCAAGGGGGAGCAGTACTTC. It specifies CSAFSKGEQYF.

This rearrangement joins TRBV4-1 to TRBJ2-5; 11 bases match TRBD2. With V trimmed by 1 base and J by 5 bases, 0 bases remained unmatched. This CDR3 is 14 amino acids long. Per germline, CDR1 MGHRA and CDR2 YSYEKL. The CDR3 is CASSQGLAGETQYF. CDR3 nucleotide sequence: TGCGCCAGCAGCCAAGGACTAGCGGGGGAGACCCAGTACTTC.

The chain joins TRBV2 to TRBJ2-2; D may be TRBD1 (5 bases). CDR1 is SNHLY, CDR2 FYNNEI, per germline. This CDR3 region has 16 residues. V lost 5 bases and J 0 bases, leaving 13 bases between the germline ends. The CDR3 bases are TGTGCCAGCAGTCCCACCCGGACAACGAACACCGGGGAGCTGTTTTTT. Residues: CASSPTRTTNTGELFF.

CDR3 sequence: CASSPTSTMNTGELFF. CDR3 bases: TGTGCCAGCAGTCCGACTAGCACTATGAACACCGGGGAGCTGTTTTTT. The V gene is TRBV2, the J gene TRBJ2-2; TRBD2 aligns across 7 bases. CDR1 and CDR2 from the germline V gene are SNHLY and FYNNEI. CDR3 length equals 16 residues. With V trimmed by 5 bases and J by 1 base, 7 bases remained unmatched.